This T cell receptor (beta chain) came from a study of glioma-infiltrating T cells after dendritic cell vaccination. Notes on the study in general: Survival was not directly related to TCR clonality in these patients.

Germline CDR1 SGHTS, CDR2 YDEGEE. V lost 4 bases to trimming and J lost 0 bases, with 11 bases between them. The CDR3 is 15 residues long. To note about this clone: Its target is unknown.

The time point: after dendritic cell vaccination, including at tumor progression/relapse. Primers: 60 V beta forward and 13 J beta reverse. Method: immunoSEQ multiplex PCR; TCRdb's copy keeps in-frame clones and lacks some. Among around 90,000 clones, about 81% were seen once, and the ten largest hold around 2.2%. The clonotype originates from a human donor with glioblastoma. The chain links TRBV5-8 to TRBJ1-5; D remains ambiguous. Sequencing used blood, obtained after dendritic cell vaccination. The CDR3: CASSPREDSNQPQHF. The DNA of the CDR3 is TGTGCCAGCAGCCCCCGCGAGGATAGCAATCAGCCCCAGCATTTT.